The 27 T cell receptor beta chains given below trace back to one sample, sequenced in a study of response to subunit inactivated influenza vaccine. TCRdb itself ran the RT-PCR reads through MiXCR, one entry per CDR3 protein. The sample shows around 600,000 distinct CDR3 sequences, approximately 11% of them seen only once. These data were also filed under a second study, of T cells expressing NK-cell markers. That paper states: cDNA encoding TCR beta was synthesized via 5'RACE template switching incorporating UMIs.

Sequencing used PBMCs from blood, obtained on the day of vaccination. These receptors originate from a man over 45 who received an inactivated influenza vaccine.

The table lists this clonotype with many counts. The genes are TRBV20-1 and TRBJ2-3, with D possibly matching TRBD2 (6 bases). V lost 0 bases to trimming and J lost 3 bases, with 10 bases between them. The CDR3 sequence is 14 residues long. Germline V CDR1 and CDR2: DFQATT, SNEGSKA (reference sequence). CDR3 coding DNA: TGCAGTGCTAGAGACGGCAGCGGGACAGATACGCAGTATTTT. Encoded protein: CSARDGSGTDTQYF.

The chain joins TRBV5-1 to TRBJ2-1, with D perhaps matching TRBD2 (6 bases). The CDR3 runs to 14 residues. Germline CDR1 SGHRS, CDR2 YFSETQ. V lost 4 bases to trimming and J lost 6 bases, with 14 bases between them. The CDR3 here is CASSVSGVVNEQFF. The CDR3 DNA is TGCGCCAGCAGCGTTTCGGGAGTTGTCAATGAGCAGTTCTTC.

V and J are TRBV20-1 and TRBJ1-1, with D uncertain. The CDR3 covers 14 residues. Trimming took off 2 bases at V and 6 bases at J, with 16 bases between the two ends. Germline-derived CDR1 and CDR2 are DFQATT and SNEGSKA (reference sequence). CDR3 loop: CSARYNLSTAEAFF. The CDR3 DNA reads as TGCAGTGCTAGATACAATTTGAGTACCGCTGAAGCTTTCTTT.

This clonotype was detected ten times or more. V is TRBV7-2 and J is TRBJ2-1, with D uncertain. The ends were cut back, 0 bases at V and 5 bases at J, with 8 bases in the middle. This CDR3 has 14 amino acids. Germline CDR1 reads SGHTA; CDR2 reads FQGNSA. The CDR3 nucleotides read TGTGCCAGCAGCTTAGCGCTAGGGAACAATGAGCAGTTCTTC. Translating it yields CASSLALGNNEQFF.

This clonotype was seen a handful of times. The gene calls are TRBV6-6 and TRBJ1-1; 9 nucleotides agree with TRBD1. The V gene's germline CDR1 is MNHNY and CDR2 SVGAGI (reference sequence). The CDR3 spans 13 residues. Unmatched junction bases numbered 10, after V lost 8 bases and J lost 9 bases. The CDR3 is CASWKGTGWQAFF. The CDR3 DNA sequence: TGTGCCAGCTGGAAAGGGACAGGGTGGCAAGCTTTCTTT.

The J gene is TRBJ1-5, the V gene TRBV18; 7 nucleotides line up with TRBD1. CDR1 KGHSH and CDR2 LQKENI come from the germline V gene. V gave up 5 bases and J gave up 4 bases; unmatched junction bases: 2. The CDR3 extends over 13 amino acids. CDR3 bases: TGTGCCAGCTCAATGGACAGGAATCAGCCCCAGCATTTT. Protein sequence: CASSMDRNQPQHF.

The chain recombines TRBV6-5 with TRBJ2-7; no firm D call. Germline CDR1 is MNHEY and CDR2 is SVGAGI. The CDR3 runs 15 residues. The V end lost 0 bases, the J end lost 0 bases, and 9 bases lay between the germline ends. CDR3: CASSYSIYGSYEQYF. CDR3 sequence (DNA): TGTGCCAGCAGTTACTCGATTTACGGCTCCTACGAGCAGTACTTC.

This chain links TRBV28 with TRBJ2-7; 11 positions agree with TRBD2. The CDR3 runs to 15 residues. Per germline, CDR1 MDHEN and CDR2 SYDVKM. V lost 9 bases, J lost 0 bases, and 7 bases stayed unmatched. Here the CDR3 reads CASVLAGGTSYEQYF. CDR3 bases: TGTGCCAGTGTGTTAGCGGGGGGGACCTCCTACGAGCAGTACTTC.

This clonotype occurred a few times. This chain joins TRBV12-3 or TRBV12-4 and TRBJ2-7, with D unclear. This CDR3 is 13 amino acids long. V lost 2 bases and J lost 3, with 8 bases in between. The CDR3 DNA is TGTGCCAGCAGTTTACAGGAGATCTACGAGCAGTACTTC. Its translation is CASSLQEIYEQYF.

This clonotype has just a few counts. The J gene is TRBJ1-2, the V gene TRBV20-1; possibly TRBD1 for D (5 bases). Germline V CDR1 and CDR2: DFQATT, SNEGSKA (reference sequence). Between the trimmed V and J ends, which lost 0 bases and 1 base, there was a span of 12 bases. This CDR3 contains 15 residues. The CDR3 region is CSARDLQVFNYGYTF. CDR3 coding DNA: TGCAGTGCTAGAGATCTACAGGTCTTTAACTATGGCTACACCTTC.

There are many counts of this clonotype. The rearrangement links TRBV28 to TRBJ2-5, with D maybe TRBD1 (5 bases). CDR3 length: 14 residues. V was pared by 10 bases and J by 1 base, with 16 bases between. The germline V gene has CDR1 MDHEN and CDR2 SYDVKM. CDR3 amino acids: CATTNFQGQETQYF. Here the CDR3 DNA reads TGTGCCACCACTAACTTCCAGGGCCAAGAGACCCAGTACTTC.

This clonotype was counted only a few times. The V and J genes are TRBV5-6 and TRBJ2-4, with D possibly TRBD1 on 5 matching bases. Germline V gene sequence: CDR1 SGHDT, CDR2 YYEEEE. This CDR3 is built from 14 residues. Trimming shortened V by 4 bases and J by 6 bases, and 14 bases separated the two germline ends. Here the CDR3 DNA reads TGTGCCAGCAGCCCGCAGGGTGGTAGAAACATTCAGTACTTC. Protein sequence: CASSPQGGRNIQYF.

This chain links TRBV15 with TRBJ2-1; D not certain. Trimming removed 5 bases at V and 7 bases at J, with 9 bases between. CDR3 size: 12 residues. CDR1 and CDR2 from the germline V gene are LNHNV and YYDKDF (reference sequence). The CDR3 DNA reads TGTGCCACCAGCGGGGTTTCGAATGAGCAGTTCTTC. It encodes CATSGVSNEQFF.

V gene TRBV20-1 combines with J gene TRBJ2-3; D is undetermined. Trimming took 5 bases from V and 8 from J, leaving 11 bases between them. CDR1 DFQATT and CDR2 SNEGSKA come from the germline V gene (reference sequence). This CDR3 comprises 11 residues. The CDR3 coding sequence is TGCAGTGCTCCGTTGGTGGGTACGCAGTATTTT. It is translated as CSAPLVGTQYF.

This chain links TRBV12-3 or TRBV12-4 with TRBJ2-1; 9 nucleotides line up with TRBD2. V dropped 9 bases and J dropped 0; count of bases not matched to a gene: 9. The CDR3 extends over 16 amino acids. In DNA form, the CDR3 reads TGTGCCAGTACAGGGCTAGCGGGGAACTCCTACAATGAGCAGTTCTTC. Protein sequence: CASTGLAGNSYNEQFF.

This clonotype was counted between two and nine times. The J gene is TRBJ2-2, the V gene TRBV5-1; unclear D gene. V was cut by 1 base and J by 0 bases, with 7 bases left in between. Germline V lookup: CDR1 SGHRS, CDR2 YFSETQ. This CDR3 contains 15 residues. DNA for the CDR3: TGCGCCAGCAGCTTGTCCCAGACGAACACCGGGGAGCTGTTTTTT. Its protein product is CASSLSQTNTGELFF.

A few counts support this clonotype. This sequence joins TRBV18 and TRBJ2-7, with TRBD1 matching over 9 bases. Trimming took 2 bases from V and 1 from J; bases not matched to a gene: 6. Per the germline V gene, CDR1 is KGHSH and CDR2 is LQKENI. This CDR3 is built from 16 residues. CDR3 nucleotides: TGTGCCAGCTCACCAAAAGACAGGGGGACTTCCTACGAGCAGTACTTC. Translating gives CASSPKDRGTSYEQYF.

This clonotype was counted between two and nine times. This chain joins TRBV10-3 and TRBJ2-7; no reliable D call. V lost 2 bases, J lost 2 bases, and 10 bases lay in between. The germline gives CDR1 ENHRY, CDR2 SYGVKD. CDR3 length: 14 residues. The CDR3 protein is CAISEIVEPYEQYF. Here the CDR3 DNA reads TGTGCCATCAGTGAGATCGTAGAACCCTACGAGCAGTACTTC.

This clonotype was picked up many times. One junction end disagrees with the germline gene, perhaps due to a read error. The gene calls are TRBV12-3 or TRBV12-4 and TRBJ2-3; unclear D gene. The CDR3 loop spans 13 amino acids. CDR3 protein: CASSLDSTDTQYF. CDR3 nucleotides: TGTGCCAGCAGCTTAGATAGCACAGATACGCAGTATTTT.

This clonotype was detected many times. The chain has TRBV2 and TRBJ2-1; D unresolved. The germline gives CDR1 SNHLY, CDR2 FYNNEI. V gave up 4 bases and J gave up 6 bases, with 4 bases separating them. The CDR3 sequence is 11 residues long. The CDR3 nucleotides are TGTGCCAGCAGTGTACGCAATGAGCAGTTCTTC. This sequence encodes CASSVRNEQFF.

The V gene is TRBV2, the J gene TRBJ2-7; D gene uncertain. Trimming took 3 bases from V and 0 from J, leaving 12 bases between them. This CDR3 region has 15 residues. CDR1 is SNHLY and CDR2 is FYNNEI in the germline V gene. CDR3 sequence reads: CASSDTRSPSYEQYF. CDR3 in DNA: TGTGCCAGCAGTGATACGCGATCCCCCTCCTACGAGCAGTACTTC.

This clonotype was observed many times. V and J are TRBV19 and TRBJ2-1; 10 nucleotides match TRBD2. The CDR3 spans 17 residues. The junction had 15 bases not matched to a gene; V was cut back by 3 bases and J by 10 bases. The germline gives CDR1 LNHDA, CDR2 SQIVND (reference sequence). The chain's CDR3 is CASSIRLAGDLKREQFF. The CDR3 bases are TGTGCCAGTAGTATTCGGCTAGCGGGGGATCTAAAAAGGGAGCAGTTCTTC.

This clonotype was observed many times. The rearrangement links TRBV18 to TRBJ2-3, with D unresolved. The V and J ends lost 1 base and 3 bases respectively, with 5 bases between them. This CDR3 spans 13 amino acids. CDR1 and CDR2 from the germline V gene are KGHSH and LQKENI. The CDR3 loop reads CASSPRPTDTQYF. CDR3 nucleotides: TGTGCCAGCTCACCACGACCTACAGATACGCAGTATTTT.

This clonotype turned up a few times. This sequence joins TRBV6-1 and TRBJ1-1, with 8 nucleotides matching TRBD1. The CDR3 extends over 15 amino acids. Germline V gene lookup returns CDR1 MNHNS and CDR2 SASEGT. The V and J ends lost 8 bases and 4 bases, in that order; junction bases with no gene match: 12. In nucleotides, the CDR3 is TGTGCCAGCGGGGTGCAGGGGGCGATTATCACTGAAGCTTTCTTT. As protein: CASGVQGAIITEAFF.

This clonotype appeared a few times. The V gene is TRBV30, the J gene TRBJ2-3; D unclear. Germline V gene sequence: CDR1 GTSNPN, CDR2 SVGIG (reference sequence). V was shortened by 2 bases and J by 1 base, with 7 bases between the two germline ends. The CDR3 has 13 amino acids. CDR3 nucleotide sequence: TGTGCCTGGAGTTATTCGGGCACAGATACGCAGTATTTT. Amino acids: CAWSYSGTDTQYF.

This clonotype was observed a handful of times. The genes are TRBV5-1 and TRBJ2-2; either TRBD1 or TRBD2 may fit D (5 bases each). CDR3 length: 14 amino acids. With 7 bases removed from V and 4 bases from J, the gap between germline ends came to 14 bases. From germline, CDR1 is SGHRS and CDR2 YFSETQ. The CDR3 DNA sequence: TGCGCCAGCTGCCGGGGCGAGGGCACCGGGGAGCTGTTTTTT. Translating gives CASCRGEGTGELFF.

This clonotype was observed at least ten times. The V and J genes are TRBV12-3 or TRBV12-4 and TRBJ2-7, with D possibly being TRBD1 (6 bases). Deletions cut 6 bases from V and 0 bases from J, with 12 bases between. The CDR3 length is 14 residues. CDR3 nucleotides: TGTGCCAGCAGGAGGGACATAAACTCCTACGAGCAGTACTTC. It is translated as CASRRDINSYEQYF.